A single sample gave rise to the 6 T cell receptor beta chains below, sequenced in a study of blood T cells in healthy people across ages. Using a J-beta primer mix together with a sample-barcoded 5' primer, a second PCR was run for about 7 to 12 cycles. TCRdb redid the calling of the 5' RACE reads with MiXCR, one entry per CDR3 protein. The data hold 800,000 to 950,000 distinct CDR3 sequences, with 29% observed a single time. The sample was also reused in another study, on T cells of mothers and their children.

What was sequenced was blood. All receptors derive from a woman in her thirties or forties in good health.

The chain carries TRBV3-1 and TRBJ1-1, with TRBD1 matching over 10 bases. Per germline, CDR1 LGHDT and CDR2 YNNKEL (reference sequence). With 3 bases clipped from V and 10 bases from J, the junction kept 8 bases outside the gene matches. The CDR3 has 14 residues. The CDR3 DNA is TGTGCCAGCAGCCACTCGGGACAGGGGTTATCAGCTTTCTTT. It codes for CASSHSGQGLSAFF. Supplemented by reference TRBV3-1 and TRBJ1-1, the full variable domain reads DTAVSQTPKYLVTQMGNDKSIKCEQNLGHDTMYWYKQDSKKFLKIMFSYNNKELIINETVPNRFSPKSPDKAHLNLHINSLELGDSAVYFCASSHSGQGLSAFFGQGTRLTVV.

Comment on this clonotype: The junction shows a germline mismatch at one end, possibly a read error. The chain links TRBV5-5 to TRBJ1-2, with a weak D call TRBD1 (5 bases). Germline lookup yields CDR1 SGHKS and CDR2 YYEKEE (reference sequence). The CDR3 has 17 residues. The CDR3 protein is CVSSLSRGRVNYSGYTF. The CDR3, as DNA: TGTGTCAGCAGCTTGTCGCGGGGCAGGGTAAATTACAGCGGCTACACCTTC.

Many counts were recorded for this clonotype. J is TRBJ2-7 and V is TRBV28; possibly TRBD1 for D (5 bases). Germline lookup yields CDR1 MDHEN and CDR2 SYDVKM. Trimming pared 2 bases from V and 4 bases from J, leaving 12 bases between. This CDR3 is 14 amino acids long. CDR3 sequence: CASSLGQGGYEQYF. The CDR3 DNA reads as TGTGCCAGCAGTTTAGGGCAGGGTGGGTACGAGCAGTACTTC.

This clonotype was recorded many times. CDR3 loop: CASSVVTDGYTF. As DNA, the CDR3 is TGTGCCAGCAGCGTAGTAACCGATGGCTACACCTTC. The genes are TRBV9 and TRBJ1-2; D unresolved. The germline V gene encodes CDR1 SGDLS and CDR2 YYNGEE. Trimming stripped 0 bases from V and 6 bases from J, with 6 bases between. CDR3 length: 12 residues. Variable domain in full (rest from reference TRBV9 and TRBJ1-2): DSGVTQTPKHLITATGQRVTLRCSPRSGDLSVYWYQQSLDQGLQFLIQYYNGEERAKGNILERFSAQQFPDLHSELNLSSLELGDSALYFCASSVVTDGYTFGSGTRLTVV.

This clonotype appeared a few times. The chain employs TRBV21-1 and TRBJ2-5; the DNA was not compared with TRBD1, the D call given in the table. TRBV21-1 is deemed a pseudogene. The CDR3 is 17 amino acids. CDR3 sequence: CASSTRGGAKYQETQYF. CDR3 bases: TGTGCCAGCAGCACCCGTGGGGGGGCGAAATACCAAGAGACCCAGTACTTC.

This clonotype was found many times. CDR3 in amino acids: CASSYLTGTYEQYF. Written as DNA, the CDR3 is TGTGCCAGCAGTTACTTGACAGGGACCTACGAGCAGTACTTC. The V gene is TRBV6-2 or TRBV6-3, the J gene TRBJ2-7; TRBD1 agrees at 7 bases. After removal of 1 base from V and 2 bases from J, the junction contained 2 bases not matched to a gene. The CDR3 length is 14 residues. Germline CDR1 and CDR2: MNHEY and SVGEGT.